Listed below are T cell receptor beta chains from one sample, sequenced in a study of identical twins. TCRdb analysed the 5' RACE reads with MiXCR anew, one entry per CDR3 protein. The sample holds about 720,000 distinct CDR3 sequences; 8% to 9% are singletons and the top ten take more than 0.75%. The same data also went into a second study, on yellow fever vaccine responses in identical twins.

The sequenced material came from PBMCs. The source of these receptors is a woman under 30 in good health. Both conserved end residues are part of each CDR3. The D gene is left open where the match is weak. Not all rows give a size; the values are once, few, many and, for expanded clones, a class.

V gene,J gene,clone size,D gene,CDR3 protein,CDR3 DNA
TRBV11-3,TRBJ1-5,NA,TRBD1,CASSVQGCYQPQHF,TGTGCCAGCAGCGTACAGGGGTGCTATCAGCCCCAGCATTTT
TRBV7-2,TRBJ1-1,NA,NA,CASSLVLQGEAFF,TGTGCCAGCAGCTTAGTCTTGCAGGGCGAAGCTTTCTTT
TRBV14,TRBJ2-4,NA,TRBD1,CASSQGQGWTKNIQYF,TGTGCCAGCAGCCAAGGACAGGGTTGGACCAAAAACATTCAGTACTTC
TRBV6-2/TRBV6-3,TRBJ2-1,many,NA,CASSYSTGLGGNEQFF,TGTGCCAGCAGTTACTCGACAGGGTTGGGGGGCAATGAGCAGTTCTTC
TRBV20-1,TRBJ2-3,NA,TRBD2,CSARDRSTSGSWVIGTDTQYF,TGCAGTGCTAGAGATCGCTCCACTAGCGGGAGTTGGGTGATCGGCACAGATACGCAGTATTTT
TRBV20-1,TRBJ2-7,NA,NA,CSASYPADAYEQYF,TGCAGTGCTAGTTATCCTGCGGACGCCTACGAGCAGTACTTC
TRBV10-3,TRBJ2-5,NA,TRBD1,CAISGRQGGPQETQYF,TGTGCCATCAGCGGGAGACAGGGGGGCCCCCAAGAGACCCAGTACTTC
TRBV29-1,TRBJ1-1,few,NA,CSVEGDQNTLEAFF,TGCAGCGTTGAGGGCGATCAGAACACGCTTGAAGCTTTCTTT
TRBV6-1,TRBJ2-1,many,TRBD2,CASSTIGRVEQFF,TGTGCCAGCAGCACCATTGGGAGGGTTGAGCAGTTCTTC
TRBV29-1,TRBJ2-7,few,NA,CSIQERGEQYF,TGCAGCATCCAGGAGAGGGGCGAGCAGTACTTC
TRBV4-1,TRBJ2-3,many,NA,CASSQFGLAGSSTDTQYF,TGCGCCAGCAGCCAATTTGGGCTAGCTGGATCTAGCACAGATACGCAGTATTTT
TRBV5-1,TRBJ2-5,few,NA,CASSLGLDLGTQYF,TGCGCCAGCAGCTTGGGCCTAGACTTGGGGACCCAGTACTTC
TRBV20-1,TRBJ2-1,few,NA,CSAPFAGLNEQFF,TGCAGTGCCCCCTTTGCGGGACTCAATGAGCAGTTCTTC
TRBV12-3/TRBV12-4,TRBJ1-5,NA,NA,CASSLVGFNQPQHF,TGTGCCAGCAGTTTGGTGGGGTTTAATCAGCCCCAGCATTTT
TRBV20-1,TRBJ2-7,few,TRBD1,CSARRTGLTYEQYF,TGCAGTGCTAGAAGGACAGGGCTCACCTACGAGCAGTACTTC
TRBV7-2,TRBJ2-5,few,TRBD2,CASSADGLAGQETQYF,TGTGCCAGCAGCGCCGACGGACTAGCGGGCCAAGAGACCCAGTACTTC
TRBV15,TRBJ2-2,NA,TRBD1,CATSGTGLWETPGELFF,TGTGCCACCAGCGGGACAGGGCTTTGGGAGACACCCGGGGAGCTGTTTTTT
TRBV20-1,TRBJ2-7,few,NA,CSASGTLTYEQYF,TGCAGTGCCTCCGGGACACTTACCTACGAGCAGTACTTC
TRBV6-5,TRBJ1-1,few,NA,CASTSVAGWTEAFF,TGTGCCAGCACTTCAGTGGCAGGGTGGACTGAAGCTTTCTTT
TRBV11-3,TRBJ2-3,few,TRBD2,CASSQLAGGPDTQYF,TGTGCCAGCAGCCAACTAGCGGGAGGTCCCGATACGCAGTATTTT
TRBV10-3,TRBJ1-2,NA,TRBD1,CAIDSGDSYGYTF,TGTGCCATAGACAGTGGGGACAGCTATGGCTACACCTTC
TRBV7-2,TRBJ2-5,NA,TRBD2,CASSSWTSGGETQYF,TGTGCCAGCAGCTCCTGGACTAGCGGGGGAGAGACCCAGTACTTC
TRBV25-1,TRBJ2-5,NA,TRBD1,CASSEWTGHQETQYF,TGTGCCAGCAGTGAATGGACAGGGCATCAAGAGACCCAGTACTTC
TRBV20-1,TRBJ2-2,few,NA,CSAFRPNTGELFF,TGCAGTGCGTTTCGGCCGAACACCGGGGAGCTGTTTTTT
TRBV25-1,TRBJ1-5,few,NA,CASSGRSGKEGNQPQHF,TGTGCCAGCAGTGGGAGATCAGGGAAAGAGGGCAATCAGCCCCAGCATTTT
TRBV7-2,TRBJ2-5,few,NA,CASNWGDTGETQYF,TGTGCCAGCAACTGGGGGGACACAGGGGAGACCCAGTACTTC
TRBV9,TRBJ2-5,few,NA,CASSVVPAQETQYF,TGTGCCAGCAGCGTAGTCCCAGCCCAAGAGACCCAGTACTTC
TRBV10-3,TRBJ2-5,many,NA,CASSGGFEETQYF,TGTGCCTCAAGCGGCGGGTTTGAAGAGACCCAGTACTTC
TRBV7-8,TRBJ2-7,few,TRBD2,CASSQTSGRPYEQYF,TGTGCCAGCAGCCAAACTAGCGGGAGGCCTTACGAGCAGTACTTC
TRBV7-9,TRBJ1-6,NA,NA,CASSQTGTNNSPLHF,TGTGCCAGCAGCCAAACCGGGACAAATAATTCACCCCTCCACTTT
TRBV18,TRBJ2-5,few,NA,CASSPGRTAGATQYF,TGTGCCAGCTCCCCAGGCCGGACAGCGGGCGCGACCCAGTACTTC
TRBV5-1,TRBJ2-2,NA,NA,CASSRGAVAGELFF,TGCGCCAGCAGCCGTGGGGCAGTGGCCGGGGAGCTGTTTTTT
TRBV3-1,TRBJ1-1,few,NA,CASSPQGSMAEAFF,TGTGCCAGCAGCCCACAGGGTTCCATGGCTGAAGCTTTCTTT
TRBV20-1,TRBJ1-5,many,NA,CSASTGSDSSPQHF,TGCAGTGCTAGTACAGGGTCCGATTCTTCGCCCCAGCATTTT
TRBV5-4,TRBJ2-7,few,TRBD2,CASQTGGPTSGNEQYF,TGTGCCAGCCAAACAGGGGGCCCGACTAGCGGGAACGAGCAGTACTTC
TRBV28,TRBJ2-2,NA,NA,CASSPSQTLTGELFF,TGTGCCAGCAGTCCATCCCAGACCCTCACCGGGGAGCTGTTTTTT
TRBV18,TRBJ2-1,few,NA,CASSPPTRGSYNEQFF,TGTGCCAGCTCACCACCTACTCGGGGCTCCTACAATGAGCAGTTCTTC
TRBV20-1,TRBJ2-3,few,NA,CSARTPDTQYF,TGCAGTGCCCGCACCCCAGATACGCAGTATTTT
TRBV7-2,TRBJ2-2,NA,NA,CASSYRPTGELFF,TGTGCCAGCAGCTACCGGCCGACCGGGGAGCTGTTTTTT
TRBV28,TRBJ2-3,NA,NA,CASSSGAAGTDTQYF,TGTGCCAGCAGTTCGGGGGCTGCGGGCACAGATACGCAGTATTTT
TRBV5-1,TRBJ2-1,many,NA,CAGVGPPLGYNEQFF,TGCGCCGGCGTCGGGCCTCCCCTGGGTTACAATGAGCAGTTCTTC
TRBV27,TRBJ1-2,NA,TRBD1,CASSSLRQGSYGYTF,TGTGCCAGCAGTTCCCTCCGACAGGGGAGCTATGGCTACACCTTC
TRBV20-1,TRBJ2-4,NA,NA,CSAWDGVRNIQYF,TGCAGTGCCTGGGACGGAGTTCGAAACATTCAGTACTTC
TRBV7-9,TRBJ2-7,NA,NA,CASSRPVSEQYF,TGTGCCAGCAGCCGCCCCGTGAGCGAGCAGTACTTC
TRBV5-1,TRBJ2-1,many,TRBD1,CASSPLSGQGTEQFF,TGCGCCAGCAGCCCACTCTCGGGACAGGGGACTGAGCAGTTCTTC
TRBV10-3,TRBJ2-1,NA,TRBD2,CAISEGASGTYNEQFF,TGTGCCATCAGCGAAGGCGCTAGCGGGACTTACAATGAGCAGTTCTTC
TRBV12-3/TRBV12-4,TRBJ2-3,many,TRBD1,CASSTGETDTDTQYF,TGTGCCAGCAGTACAGGGGAAACGGACACAGATACGCAGTATTTT
TRBV11-2,TRBJ2-4,few,TRBD2,CASSFVAGGFGAKNIQYF,TGTGCCAGCAGCTTCGTTGCGGGAGGGTTTGGTGCCAAAAACATTCAGTACTTC
TRBV6-2/TRBV6-3,TRBJ1-2,NA,TRBD1,CASSLHGGQANYGYTF,TGTGCCAGCAGTCTACATGGTGGACAGGCTAACTATGGCTACACCTTC
TRBV10-3,TRBJ2-5,few,TRBD1,CAISAPTGGVETQYF,TGTGCCATCAGTGCCCCGACAGGGGGCGTGGAGACCCAGTACTTC
TRBV11-2,TRBJ2-5,few,TRBD2,CASSFQRLAGVWETQYF,TGTGCCAGCAGCTTCCAGAGATTAGCGGGAGTATGGGAGACCCAGTACTTC
TRBV12-3/TRBV12-4,TRBJ2-3,many,TRBD2,CASRPRLARTDTQYF,TGTGCCAGCAGGCCGCGACTAGCTAGGACAGATACGCAGTATTTT
TRBV10-3,TRBJ2-1,NA,NA,CAISEGWNEQFF,TGTGCCATCAGTGAAGGGTGGAATGAGCAGTTCTTC